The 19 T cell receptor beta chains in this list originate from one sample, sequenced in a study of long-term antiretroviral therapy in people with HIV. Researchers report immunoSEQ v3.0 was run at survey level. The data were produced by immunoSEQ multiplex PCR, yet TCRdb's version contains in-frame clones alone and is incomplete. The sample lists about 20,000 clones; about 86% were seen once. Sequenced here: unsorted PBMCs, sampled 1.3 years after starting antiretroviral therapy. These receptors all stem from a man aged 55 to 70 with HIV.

The DNA of the CDR3 is TGCGCCAGCAGCTTGGATGACGGGGGAGACCCTGGGGAGACCCAGTACTTC. It translates to CASSLDDGGDPGETQYF. The chain employs TRBV5-1 and TRBJ2-5, with TRBD2 as a possible D gene (6 bases). The CDR3 consists of 17 residues. The germline V and J ends were trimmed by 0 bases and 5 bases, with 20 bases remaining between them. Germline assignment: CDR1 SGHRS and CDR2 YFSETQ.

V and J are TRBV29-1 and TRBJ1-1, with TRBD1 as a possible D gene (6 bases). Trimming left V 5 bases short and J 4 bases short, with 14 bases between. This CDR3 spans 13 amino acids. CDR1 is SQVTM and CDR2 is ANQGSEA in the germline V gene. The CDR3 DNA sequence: TGCAGCGTTCTAAGACAGGTGAGCACTGAAGCTTTCTTT. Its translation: CSVLRQVSTEAFF.

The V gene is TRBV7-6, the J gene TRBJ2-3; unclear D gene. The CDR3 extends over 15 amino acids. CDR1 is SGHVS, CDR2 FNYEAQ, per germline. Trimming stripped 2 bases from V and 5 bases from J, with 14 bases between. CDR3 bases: TGTGCCAGCAGCTTAACCGGACCACCAGGAGATACGCAGTATTTT. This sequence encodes CASSLTGPPGDTQYF.

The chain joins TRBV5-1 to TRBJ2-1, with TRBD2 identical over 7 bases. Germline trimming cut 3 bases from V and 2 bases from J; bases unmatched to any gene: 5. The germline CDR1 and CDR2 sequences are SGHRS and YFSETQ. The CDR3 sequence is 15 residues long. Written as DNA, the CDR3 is TGCGCCAGCAGCTGGGGGGGAATGGCCTACAATGAGCAGTTCTTC. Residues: CASSWGGMAYNEQFF.

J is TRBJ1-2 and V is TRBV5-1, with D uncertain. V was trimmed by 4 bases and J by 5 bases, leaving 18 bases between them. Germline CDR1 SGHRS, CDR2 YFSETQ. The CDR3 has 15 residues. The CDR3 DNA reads TGCGCCAGCAGCCCCTCGGCGACTCCGCATTATGGCTACACCTTC. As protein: CASSPSATPHYGYTF.

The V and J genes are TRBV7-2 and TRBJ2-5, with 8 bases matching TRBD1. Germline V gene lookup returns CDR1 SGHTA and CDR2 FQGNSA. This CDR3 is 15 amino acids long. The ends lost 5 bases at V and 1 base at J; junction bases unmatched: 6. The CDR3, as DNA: TGTGCCAGCAGCCCGACAGGGGTAGGCCAAGAGACCCAGTACTTC. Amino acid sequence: CASSPTGVGQETQYF.

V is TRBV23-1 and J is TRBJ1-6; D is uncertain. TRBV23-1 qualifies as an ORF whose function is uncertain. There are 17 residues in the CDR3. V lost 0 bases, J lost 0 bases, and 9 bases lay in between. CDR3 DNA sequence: TGCGCCAGCAGTCAATCACAGTCTCTCTCCTATAATTCACCCCTCCACTTT. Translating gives CASSQSQSLSYNSPLHF.

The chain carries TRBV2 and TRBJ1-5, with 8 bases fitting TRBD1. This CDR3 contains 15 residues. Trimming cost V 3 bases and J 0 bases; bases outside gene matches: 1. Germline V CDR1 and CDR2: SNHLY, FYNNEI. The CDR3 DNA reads TGTGCCAGCAGTGAGGACAGGGTTAGCAATCAGCCCCAGCATTTT. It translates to CASSEDRVSNQPQHF.

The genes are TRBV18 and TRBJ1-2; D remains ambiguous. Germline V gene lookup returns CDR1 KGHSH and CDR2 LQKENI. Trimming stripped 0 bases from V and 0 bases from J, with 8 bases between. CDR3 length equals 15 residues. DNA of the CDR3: TGTGCCAGCTCACCACCTGCGATTTCTAACTATGGCTACACCTTC. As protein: CASSPPAISNYGYTF.

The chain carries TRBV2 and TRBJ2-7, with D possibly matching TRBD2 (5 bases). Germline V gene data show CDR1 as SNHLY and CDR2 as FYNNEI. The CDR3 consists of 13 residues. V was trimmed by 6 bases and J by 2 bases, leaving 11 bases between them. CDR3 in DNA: TGTGCCAGCAGGTTGGAGGCCCCCTACGAGCAGTACTTC. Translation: CASRLEAPYEQYF.

The CDR3 protein is CASSLGLAGGYEQFF. In nucleotides, the CDR3 is TGTGCCAGCAGCTTAGGACTAGCGGGAGGGTATGAGCAGTTCTTC. The rearrangement joins TRBV9 to TRBJ2-1, with 15 bases aligning to TRBD2. V trimming: 4 bases; J trimming: 8 bases; junction bases outside the gene matches: 4. In germline, CDR1 is SGDLS, CDR2 YYNGEE. The CDR3 has 15 amino acids.

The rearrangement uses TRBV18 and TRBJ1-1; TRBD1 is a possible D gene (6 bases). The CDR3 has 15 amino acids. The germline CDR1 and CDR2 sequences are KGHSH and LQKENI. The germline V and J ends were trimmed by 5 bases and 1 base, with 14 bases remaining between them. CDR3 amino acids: CASSSRGGRNTEAFF. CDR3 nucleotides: TGTGCCAGCTCAAGTCGCGGGGGCCGGAACACTGAAGCTTTCTTT.

CDR3: CASSERPSGPYEQYF. The CDR3 nucleotides read TGTGCCAGCAGTGAAAGGCCTAGCGGACCCTACGAGCAGTACTTC. V is TRBV6-1 and J is TRBJ2-7, with 7 bases lining up with TRBD2. CDR3 length: 15 amino acids. From germline, CDR1 is MNHNS and CDR2 SASEGT. V was clipped by 2 bases and J by 2 bases; unmatched bases: 6.

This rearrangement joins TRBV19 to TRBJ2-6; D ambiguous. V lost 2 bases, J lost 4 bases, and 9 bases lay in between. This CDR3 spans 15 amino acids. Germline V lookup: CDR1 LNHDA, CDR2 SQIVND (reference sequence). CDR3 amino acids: CASSIRVWGANVLTF. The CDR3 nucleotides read TGTGCCAGTAGTATAAGGGTGTGGGGGGCCAACGTCCTGACTTTC.

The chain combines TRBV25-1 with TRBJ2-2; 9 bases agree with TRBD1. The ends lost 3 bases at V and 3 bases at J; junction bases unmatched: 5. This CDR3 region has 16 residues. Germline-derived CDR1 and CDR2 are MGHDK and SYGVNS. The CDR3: CASSDLTGGYTGELFF. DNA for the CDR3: TGTGCCAGCAGTGACCTTACAGGGGGCTACACCGGGGAGCTGTTTTTT.

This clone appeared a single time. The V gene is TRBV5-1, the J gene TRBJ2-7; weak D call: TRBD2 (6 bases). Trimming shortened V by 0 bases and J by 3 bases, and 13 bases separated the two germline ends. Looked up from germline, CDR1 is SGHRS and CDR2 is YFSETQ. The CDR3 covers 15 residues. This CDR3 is CASSLAAGSHYEQYF. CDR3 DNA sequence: TGCGCCAGCAGCTTGGCGGCGGGAAGTCACTACGAGCAGTACTTC. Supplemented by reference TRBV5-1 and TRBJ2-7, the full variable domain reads KAGVTQTPRYLIKTRGQQVTLSCSPISGHRSVSWYQQTPGQGLQFLFEYFSETQRNKGNFPGRFSGRQFSNSRSEMNVSTLELGDSALYLCASSLAAGSHYEQYFGPGTRLTVT.

In nucleotides, the CDR3 is TGTGCCAGCAGTTCCACGGGGGCAGGCCTTGAAGCTTTCTTT. It codes for CASSSTGAGLEAFF. The chain joins TRBV27 to TRBJ1-1; TRBD1 might be the D (6 bases). The CDR3 runs 14 residues. V lost 4 bases to trimming and J lost 7 bases, with 16 bases between them. The germline CDR1 and CDR2 sequences are MNHEY and SMNVEV (reference sequence).

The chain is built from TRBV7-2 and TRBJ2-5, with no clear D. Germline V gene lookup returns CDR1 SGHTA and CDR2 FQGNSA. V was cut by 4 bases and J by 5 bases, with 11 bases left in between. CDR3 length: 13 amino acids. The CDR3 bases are TGTGCCAGCAGCTATGGAAATGGGGAGACCCAGTACTTC. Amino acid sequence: CASSYGNGETQYF.

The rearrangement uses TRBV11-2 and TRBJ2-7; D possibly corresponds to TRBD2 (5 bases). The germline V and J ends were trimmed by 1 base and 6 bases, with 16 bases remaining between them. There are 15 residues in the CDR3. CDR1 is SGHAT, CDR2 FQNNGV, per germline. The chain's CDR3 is CASSLVGGGYGEQYF. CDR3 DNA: TGTGCCAGCAGCTTAGTCGGAGGCGGGTACGGCGAGCAGTACTTC.